This entry describes one T cell receptor (beta chain). CDR1 is SGHRS and CDR2 is YFSETQ in the germline V gene. The J segment lost 2 bases and the V segment lost 0 bases, leaving 20 bases of the junction unmatched. The CDR3 runs to 20 residues. The data were obtained in a study of cytomegalovirus exposure and HLA in healthy donors. In the PCR, 60 Vbeta and 13 Jbeta primers were used. Measured with immunoSEQ multiplex PCR; TCRdb has only the in-frame clones, and not every one. The sample holds over 150,000 clones, 82% seen once. Specimen: PBMCs. The chain joins TRBV5-1 to TRBJ2-7, with 7 bases fitting TRBD1. The clonotype comes from a man aged 50 to 60 in good health and CMV-seropositive. CDR3 DNA sequence: TGCGCCAGCAGCTTGGTACGCAGGGCTGAGTCGATCAGGGGGACCTACGAGCAGTACTTC. Its translation is CASSLVRRAESIRGTYEQYF.